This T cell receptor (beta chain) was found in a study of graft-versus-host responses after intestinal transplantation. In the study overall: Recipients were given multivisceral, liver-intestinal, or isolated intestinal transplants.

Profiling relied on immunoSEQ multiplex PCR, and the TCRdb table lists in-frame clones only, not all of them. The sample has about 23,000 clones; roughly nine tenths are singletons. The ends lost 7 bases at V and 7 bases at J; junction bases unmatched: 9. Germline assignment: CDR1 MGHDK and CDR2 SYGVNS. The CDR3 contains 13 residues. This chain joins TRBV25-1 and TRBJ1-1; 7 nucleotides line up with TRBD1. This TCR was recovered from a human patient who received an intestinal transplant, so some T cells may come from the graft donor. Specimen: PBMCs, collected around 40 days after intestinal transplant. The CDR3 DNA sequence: TGTGCCAGCATTAAGACCGGGACAGATGAAGCTTTCTTT. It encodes CASIKTGTDEAFF.